The 21 T cell receptor beta chains listed next were all sequenced from one sample in a study of blood T cells in healthy people across ages. Through a sample-barcoded 5' primer and a J-beta primer mix, a second PCR was run for roughly 7 to 12 cycles. MiXCR, applied by TCRdb to the 5' RACE reads, yields one record per CDR3 protein. The sample contains about 1.4 million distinct CDR3 sequences, 59% of which appear only once. Sequencing used blood. The origin of the receptors is a man in his late teens or twenties in good health.

This rearrangement joins TRBV5-1 to TRBJ2-1, with 14 bases aligning to TRBD2. J lost 8 bases, V lost 4 bases, and 8 bases had no gene match. This CDR3 is built from 16 residues. The V gene's germline CDR1 is SGHRS and CDR2 YFSETQ. In DNA form, the CDR3 reads TGCGCCAGCAGCCGACTAGCGGGGGGGTTTGGTGATGAGCAGTTCTTC. Its translation is CASSRLAGGFGDEQFF.

The rearrangement joins TRBV7-9 to TRBJ2-1, with TRBD2 as a possible D gene (5 bases). Trimming shortened V by 4 bases and J by 5 bases, and 15 bases separated the two germline ends. CDR1 and CDR2 from the germline V gene are SEHNR and FQNEAQ (reference sequence). The CDR3 runs to 15 residues. The DNA for the CDR3 is TGTGCCAGCAGCTCCCGACGGGGTGAGGACAATGAGCAGTTCTTC. Protein sequence: CASSSRRGEDNEQFF.

This chain uses TRBV5-4 with TRBJ2-1; the D gene is possibly TRBD1 (6 bases). Germline V gene data show CDR1 as SGHNT and CDR2 as YYREEE (reference sequence). The CDR3 covers 15 residues. Between the trimmed V and J ends, which lost 3 bases and 0 bases, there was a span of 10 bases. CDR3 bases: TGTGCCAGCAGCTGGGCAGGGGACTCCTACAATGAGCAGTTCTTC. Amino acids: CASSWAGDSYNEQFF.

The chain employs TRBV7-9 and TRBJ1-4, with a possible D match to TRBD1 (5 bases). This CDR3 comprises 16 residues. The V gene's germline CDR1 is SEHNR and CDR2 FQNEAQ (reference sequence). V lost 3 bases, J lost 0 bases, and 11 bases lay in between. The CDR3 protein is CASSLWQGATNEKLFF. The DNA of the CDR3 is TGTGCCAGCAGCTTGTGGCAGGGTGCAACTAATGAAAAACTGTTTTTT.

The rearrangement uses TRBV7-9 and TRBJ1-2, with D uncertain. This CDR3 is 14 amino acids long. V lost 1 base and J lost 5, with 11 bases in between. Germline CDR1 reads SEHNR; CDR2 reads FQNEAQ (reference sequence). Here the CDR3 DNA reads TGTGCCAGCAGCTTAGAATCCTCTGAATATGGCTACACCTTC. Amino acids: CASSLESSEYGYTF.

This clonotype was found a few times. This chain links TRBV29-1 with TRBJ2-1, with D maybe TRBD2 (7 bases). V dropped 0 bases and J dropped 0 bases, with 15 bases sitting between them. From germline, CDR1 is SQVTM and CDR2 ANQGSEA. CDR3 length equals 17 residues. The CDR3 bases are TGCAGCGTTGAAGATCTTGGGGGGGCCAGCTCCTACAATGAGCAGTTCTTC. Amino acid sequence: CSVEDLGGASSYNEQFF.

V and J are TRBV18 and TRBJ1-5; D is unclear. V dropped 3 bases and J dropped 4 bases, with 19 bases sitting between them. CDR1 is KGHSH and CDR2 is LQKENI in the germline V gene. The CDR3 is made up of 17 amino acids. CDR3: CASSPASTGLGNQPQHF. CDR3 in DNA: TGTGCCAGCTCACCGGCCTCGACCGGCTTAGGGAATCAGCCCCAGCATTTT.

This clonotype was recorded once. The chain is built from TRBV20-1 and TRBJ2-1, with TRBD2 as a possible D gene (5 bases). Trimming pared 3 bases from V and 3 bases from J, leaving 9 bases between. Germline CDR1 is DFQATT and CDR2 is SNEGSKA (reference sequence). The CDR3 loop spans 13 amino acids. The CDR3 spells CSASPGNYNEQFF. The CDR3 nucleotides read TGCAGTGCTAGCCCCGGGAACTACAATGAGCAGTTCTTC.

This clonotype was seen once. This chain connects TRBV20-1 to TRBJ2-3; TRBD2 is a possible D gene (6 bases). Trimming left V 7 bases short and J 2 bases short, with 19 bases between. The CDR3 length is 15 residues. From germline, CDR1 is DFQATT and CDR2 SNEGSKA (reference sequence). This CDR3 is CSVTPTGTYTDTQYF. The CDR3 DNA reads TGCAGTGTTACACCAACCGGGACTTACACAGATACGCAGTATTTT.

The rearrangement links TRBV29-1 to TRBJ1-2, with 8 nucleotides matching TRBD1. J gave up 6 bases and V 6 bases, and 6 bases lay outside the gene matches. Germline V gene lookup returns CDR1 SQVTM and CDR2 ANQGSEA. The CDR3 runs to 12 residues. The CDR3 is CSVMDRVDGYTF. CDR3 bases: TGCAGCGTGATGGACAGGGTAGATGGCTACACCTTC.

This chain joins TRBV27 and TRBJ1-6; unclear D gene. CDR1 is MNHEY, CDR2 SMNVEV, per germline (reference sequence). V lost 5 bases to trimming and J lost 9 bases, with 11 bases between them. The CDR3 has 13 amino acids. This chain's CDR3 is CASSNSPVSPLHF. CDR3 in DNA: TGTGCCAGCAGTAACAGCCCCGTTTCACCCCTCCACTTT.

The chain carries TRBV20-1 and TRBJ2-7, with TRBD2 matching over 10 bases. Trimming cost V 3 bases and J 3 bases; bases outside gene matches: 5. The CDR3 spans 14 residues. Germline lookup yields CDR1 DFQATT and CDR2 SNEGSKA (reference sequence). The CDR3 region has the DNA TGCAGTGCTAGTCGGACTAGCGGAGGCTACGAGCAGTACTTC. Amino acids: CSASRTSGGYEQYF.

The chain has TRBV14 and TRBJ2-1; D is uncertain. The germline V and J ends were trimmed by 3 bases and 5 bases, with 8 bases remaining between them. The CDR3 length is 13 residues. CDR1 is SGHDN and CDR2 is FVKESK in the germline V gene. Here the CDR3 reads CASSHRPNNEQFF. The DNA for the CDR3 is TGTGCCAGCAGCCACCGACCGAACAATGAGCAGTTCTTC.

V gene TRBV25-1 combines with J gene TRBJ2-7; 9 nucleotides align to TRBD2. V lost 1 base, J lost 0 bases, and 4 bases stayed unmatched. The V gene's germline CDR1 is MGHDK and CDR2 SYGVNS. CDR3 length: 16 amino acids. This chain's CDR3 is CASSESGLAYSYEQYF. The CDR3 coding sequence is TGTGCCAGCAGTGAATCAGGACTAGCGTACTCCTACGAGCAGTACTTC.

The chain couples TRBV30 to TRBJ1-1; perhaps TRBD1 as D (5 bases). CDR1 is GTSNPN, CDR2 SVGIG, per germline (reference sequence). V was cut by 4 bases and J by 0 bases, with 12 bases left in between. CDR3 length: 14 residues. CDR3 coding DNA: TGTGCCTGGAACCCGACAGTTTTGAACACTGAAGCTTTCTTT. This gives the protein CAWNPTVLNTEAFF.

This clonotype was counted between two and nine times. J is TRBJ2-7 and V is TRBV4-1; unclear D gene. Trimming removed 4 bases at V and 2 bases at J, with 12 bases between. Germline V lookup: CDR1 MGHRA, CDR2 YSYEKL. CDR3 length: 14 residues. The CDR3 DNA is TGCGCCAGCAGCCTAACGACTGGAACCTACGAGCAGTACTTC. Translation: CASSLTTGTYEQYF.

This clonotype was detected a few times. The V and J genes are TRBV11-2 and TRBJ2-3, with TRBD2 identical over 14 bases. Germline V gene lookup returns CDR1 SGHAT and CDR2 FQNNGV. The V gene end was trimmed by 4 bases and the J gene end by 6 bases; junction bases not matched to a gene: 6. This CDR3 spans 16 amino acids. CDR3 region: CASSSGLAGVIDTQYF. DNA of the CDR3: TGTGCCAGCAGCTCGGGACTAGCGGGGGTGATTGATACGCAGTATTTT.

For the CDR3, the DNA is TGCAGTGCTCAATGGACAGGGGCCGCTGATACGCAGTATTTT. This encodes CSAQWTGAADTQYF. The chain links TRBV20-1 to TRBJ2-3, with 9 bases matching TRBD1. Per the germline V gene, CDR1 is DFQATT and CDR2 is SNEGSKA (reference sequence). J lost 6 bases, V lost 5 bases, and 9 bases had no gene match. CDR3 length: 14 residues.

The chain combines TRBV28 with TRBJ2-5; TRBD1 is a possible D gene (6 bases). CDR1 is MDHEN, CDR2 SYDVKM, per germline. This CDR3 contains 14 residues. V was pared by 8 bases and J by 3 bases, with 16 bases between. The CDR3 nucleotides are TGTGCCAGCCAAAGAGGGACAACTAAAGAGACCCAGTACTTC. It codes for CASQRGTTKETQYF.

V gene TRBV10-2 combines with J gene TRBJ1-5, with a possible D match to TRBD1 (6 bases). This CDR3 has 15 amino acids. CDR1 WSHSY and CDR2 SAAADI come from the germline V gene. V gave up 3 bases and J gave up 2 bases, with 11 bases separating them. The CDR3 sequence: CASSEGGNRNQPQHF. DNA of the CDR3: TGCGCCAGCAGTGAAGGGGGGAACCGCAATCAGCCCCAGCATTTT.

The J gene is TRBJ2-5, the V gene TRBV29-1; no definite D call. Germline loops: CDR1 SQVTM, CDR2 ANQGSEA. This CDR3 region has 13 residues. The ends were cut back, 3 bases at V and 0 bases at J, with 8 bases in the middle. This CDR3 reads CSVEYENQETQYF. CDR3 sequence (DNA): TGCAGCGTTGAGTACGAAAACCAAGAGACCCAGTACTTC.